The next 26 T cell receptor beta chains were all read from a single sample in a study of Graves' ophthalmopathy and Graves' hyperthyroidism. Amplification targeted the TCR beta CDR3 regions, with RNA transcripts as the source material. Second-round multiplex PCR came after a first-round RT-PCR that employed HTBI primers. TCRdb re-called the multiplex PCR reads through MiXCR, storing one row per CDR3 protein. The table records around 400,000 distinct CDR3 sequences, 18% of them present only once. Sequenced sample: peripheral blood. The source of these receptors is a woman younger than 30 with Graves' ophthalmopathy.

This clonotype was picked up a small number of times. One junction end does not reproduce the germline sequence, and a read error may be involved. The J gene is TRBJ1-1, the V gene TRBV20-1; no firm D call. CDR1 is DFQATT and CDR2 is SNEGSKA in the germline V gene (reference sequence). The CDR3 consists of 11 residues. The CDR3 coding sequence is TGCGGTGCGCCGAGGGCCACTGAAACTTTCTTT. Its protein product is CGAPRATETFF.

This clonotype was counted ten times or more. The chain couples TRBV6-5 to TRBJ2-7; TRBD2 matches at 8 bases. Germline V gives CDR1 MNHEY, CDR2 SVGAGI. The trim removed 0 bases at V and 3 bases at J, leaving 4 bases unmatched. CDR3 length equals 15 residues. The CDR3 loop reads CASSYSDGTSYEQYF. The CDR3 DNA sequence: TGTGCCAGCAGTTACTCCGACGGGACTAGCTACGAGCAGTACTTC.

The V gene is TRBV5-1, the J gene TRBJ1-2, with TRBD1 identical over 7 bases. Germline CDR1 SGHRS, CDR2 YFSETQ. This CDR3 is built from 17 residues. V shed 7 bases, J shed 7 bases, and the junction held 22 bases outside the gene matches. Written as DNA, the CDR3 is TGCGCCAGCGGTTTGTCGGGACAGATGCCTACTTCTGCTGGCTACACCTTC. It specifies CASGLSGQMPTSAGYTF.

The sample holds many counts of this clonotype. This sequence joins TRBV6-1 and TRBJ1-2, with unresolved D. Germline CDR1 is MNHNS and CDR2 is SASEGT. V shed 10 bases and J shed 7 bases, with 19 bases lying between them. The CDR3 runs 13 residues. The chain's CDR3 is CATHDFQPAGYTF. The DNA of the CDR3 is TGTGCCACACACGACTTTCAACCTGCTGGCTACACCTTC.

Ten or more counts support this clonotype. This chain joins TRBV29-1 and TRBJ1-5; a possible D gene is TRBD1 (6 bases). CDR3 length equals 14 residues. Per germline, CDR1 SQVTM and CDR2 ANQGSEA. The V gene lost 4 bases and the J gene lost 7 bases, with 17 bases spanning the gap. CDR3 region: CSVVAAGAGQPQHF. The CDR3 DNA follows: TGCAGCGTTGTAGCGGCGGGGGCTGGGCAGCCCCAGCATTTT.

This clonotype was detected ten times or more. DNA of the CDR3: TGCAGTGCCCCAGCGGGAGGCTCCTACGAGCAGTACTTC. Protein: CSAPAGGSYEQYF. This chain connects TRBV20-1 to TRBJ2-7; the match to TRBD2 covers 9 bases. This CDR3 is built from 13 residues. Germline V gene sequence: CDR1 DFQATT, CDR2 SNEGSKA (reference sequence). V shed 6 bases and J 0 bases; nucleotides not matched to a gene: 3.

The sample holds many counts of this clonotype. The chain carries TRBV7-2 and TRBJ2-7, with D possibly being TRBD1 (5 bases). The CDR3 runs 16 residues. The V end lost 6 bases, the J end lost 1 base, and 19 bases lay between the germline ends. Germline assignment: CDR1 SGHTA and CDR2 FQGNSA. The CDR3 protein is CASRPIPGILSYEQYF. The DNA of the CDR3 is TGTGCCAGCAGACCCATTCCAGGGATCTTATCCTACGAGCAGTACTTC.

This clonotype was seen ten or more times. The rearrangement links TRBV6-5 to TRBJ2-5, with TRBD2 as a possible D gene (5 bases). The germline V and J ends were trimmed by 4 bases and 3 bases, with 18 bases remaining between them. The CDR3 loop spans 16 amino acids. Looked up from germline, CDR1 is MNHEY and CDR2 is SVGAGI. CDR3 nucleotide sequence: TGTGCCAGCAGTTTCCCTAGAATGGACGGGAAAGAGACCCAGTACTTC. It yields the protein CASSFPRMDGKETQYF.

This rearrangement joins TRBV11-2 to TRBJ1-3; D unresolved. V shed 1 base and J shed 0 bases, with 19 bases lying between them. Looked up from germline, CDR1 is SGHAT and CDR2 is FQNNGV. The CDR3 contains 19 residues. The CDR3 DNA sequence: TGTGCCAGCAGCTTAGTCGTCCCGGACCGACGTTACTCTGGAAACACCATATATTTT. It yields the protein CASSLVVPDRRYSGNTIYF.

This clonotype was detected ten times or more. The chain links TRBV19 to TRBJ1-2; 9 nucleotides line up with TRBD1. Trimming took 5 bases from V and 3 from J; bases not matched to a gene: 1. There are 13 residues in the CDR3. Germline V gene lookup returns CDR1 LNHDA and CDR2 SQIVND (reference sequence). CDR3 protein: CASSWTGDYGYTF. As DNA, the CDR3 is TGTGCCAGTAGTTGGACAGGGGACTATGGCTACACCTTC.

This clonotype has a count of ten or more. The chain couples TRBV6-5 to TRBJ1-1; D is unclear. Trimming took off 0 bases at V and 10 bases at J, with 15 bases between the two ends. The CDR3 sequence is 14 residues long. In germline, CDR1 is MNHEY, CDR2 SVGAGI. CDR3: CASSYSRFGPGAFF. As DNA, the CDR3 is TGTGCCAGCAGTTACTCTCGATTTGGCCCTGGAGCTTTCTTT.

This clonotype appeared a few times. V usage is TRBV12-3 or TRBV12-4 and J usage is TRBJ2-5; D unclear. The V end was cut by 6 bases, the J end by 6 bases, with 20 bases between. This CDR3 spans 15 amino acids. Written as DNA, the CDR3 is TGTGCCAGCAGCCCCAGCTTGGAAAACAAACAGACCCAGTACTTC. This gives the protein CASSPSLENKQTQYF.

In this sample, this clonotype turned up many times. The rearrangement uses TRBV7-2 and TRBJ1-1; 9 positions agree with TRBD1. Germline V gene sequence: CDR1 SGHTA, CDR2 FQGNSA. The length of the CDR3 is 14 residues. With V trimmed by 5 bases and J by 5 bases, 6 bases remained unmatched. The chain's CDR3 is CASSTHRGQTEAFF. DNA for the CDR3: TGTGCCAGCAGCACGCACAGGGGGCAAACTGAAGCTTTCTTT.

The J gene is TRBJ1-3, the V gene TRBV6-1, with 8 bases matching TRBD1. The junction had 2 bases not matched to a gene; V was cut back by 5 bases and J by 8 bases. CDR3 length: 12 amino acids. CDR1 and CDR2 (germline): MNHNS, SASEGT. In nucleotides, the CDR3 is TGTGCCAGCAGTAAGGGACAGGACACCATATATTTT. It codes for CASSKGQDTIYF.

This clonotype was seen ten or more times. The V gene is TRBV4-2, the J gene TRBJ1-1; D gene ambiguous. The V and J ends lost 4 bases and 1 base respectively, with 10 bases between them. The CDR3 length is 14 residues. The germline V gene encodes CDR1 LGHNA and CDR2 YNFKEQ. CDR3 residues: CASSPRKGNTEAFF. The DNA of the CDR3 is TGTGCCAGCAGCCCCCGTAAGGGGAACACTGAAGCTTTCTTT.

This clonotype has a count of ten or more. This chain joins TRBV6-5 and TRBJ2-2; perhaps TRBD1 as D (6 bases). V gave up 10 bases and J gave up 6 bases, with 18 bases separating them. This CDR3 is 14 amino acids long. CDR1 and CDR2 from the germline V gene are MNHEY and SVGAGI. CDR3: CAIRRQGSAGELFF. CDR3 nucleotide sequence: TGTGCCATCAGGAGGCAGGGGTCGGCCGGGGAGCTGTTTTTT.

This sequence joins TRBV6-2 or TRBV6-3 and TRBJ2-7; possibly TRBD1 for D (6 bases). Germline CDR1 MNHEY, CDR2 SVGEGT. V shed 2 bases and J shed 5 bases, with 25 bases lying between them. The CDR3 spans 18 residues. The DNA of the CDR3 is TGTGCCAGCAGTTACGGCAGGGGAAAACCGGGCCCCCCCCACGAGCAGTACTTC. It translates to CASSYGRGKPGPPHEQYF.

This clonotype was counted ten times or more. The CDR3 loop reads CASSSPAGLGELFF. The CDR3 DNA sequence: TGTGCCAGCAGCTCCCCGGCCGGCCTTGGGGAGCTGTTTTTT. V usage is TRBV7-2 and J usage is TRBJ2-2, with D unresolved. The CDR3 contains 14 residues. Germline CDR1 is SGHTA and CDR2 is FQGNSA. V lost 4 bases and J lost 8, with 14 bases in between.

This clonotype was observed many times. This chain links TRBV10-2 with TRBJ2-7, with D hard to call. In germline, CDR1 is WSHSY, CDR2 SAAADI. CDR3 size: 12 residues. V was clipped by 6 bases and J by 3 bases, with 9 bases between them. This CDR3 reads CASRLPNYEQYF. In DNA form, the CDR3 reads TGCGCCAGCAGGCTACCCAACTACGAGCAGTACTTC.

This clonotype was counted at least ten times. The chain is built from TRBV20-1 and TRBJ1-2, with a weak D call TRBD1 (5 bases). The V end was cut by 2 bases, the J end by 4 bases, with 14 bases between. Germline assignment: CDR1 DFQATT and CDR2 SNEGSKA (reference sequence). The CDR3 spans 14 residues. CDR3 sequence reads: CSARRTSSSYGYTF. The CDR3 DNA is TGCAGTGCTAGAAGGACAAGCTCGTCCTATGGCTACACCTTC.

The DNA of the CDR3 is TGTGCCACCAGCAGAGATTGGCCGGGACAGGGGGACTATGGCTACACCTTC. This gives the protein CATSRDWPGQGDYGYTF. The rearrangement joins TRBV15 to TRBJ1-2, with TRBD1 matching over 11 bases. J was trimmed by 3 bases and V by 0 bases; bases with no gene match: 6. The germline V gene has CDR1 LNHNV and CDR2 YYDKDF (reference sequence). The CDR3 length is 17 residues.

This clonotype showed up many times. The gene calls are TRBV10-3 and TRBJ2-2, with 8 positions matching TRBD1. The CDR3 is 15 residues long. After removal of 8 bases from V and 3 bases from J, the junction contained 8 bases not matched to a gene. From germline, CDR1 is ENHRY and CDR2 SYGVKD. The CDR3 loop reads CAIRAEDRDTGELFF. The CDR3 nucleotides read TGTGCCATCCGAGCTGAGGACAGGGACACCGGGGAGCTGTTTTTT.

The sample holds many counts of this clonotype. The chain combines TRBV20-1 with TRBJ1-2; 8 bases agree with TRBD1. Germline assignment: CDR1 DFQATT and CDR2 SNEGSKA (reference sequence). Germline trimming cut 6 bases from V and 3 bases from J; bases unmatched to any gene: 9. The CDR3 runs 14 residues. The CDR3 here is CSAIRTGMDYGYTF. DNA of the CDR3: TGCAGTGCGATTCGGACAGGGATGGACTATGGCTACACCTTC.

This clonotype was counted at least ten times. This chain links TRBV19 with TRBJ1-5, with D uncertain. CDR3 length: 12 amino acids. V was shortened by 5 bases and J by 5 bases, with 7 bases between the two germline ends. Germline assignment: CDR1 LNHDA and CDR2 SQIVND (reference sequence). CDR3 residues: CASSEIDQPQHF. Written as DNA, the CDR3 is TGTGCCAGTAGTGAAATAGATCAGCCCCAGCATTTT. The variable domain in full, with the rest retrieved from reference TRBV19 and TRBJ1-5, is DGGITQSPKYLFRKEGQNVTLSCEQNLNHDAMYWYRQDPGQGLRLIYYSQIVNDFQKGDIAEGYSVSREKKESFPLTVTSAQKNPTAFYLCASSEIDQPQHFGDGTRLSIL.

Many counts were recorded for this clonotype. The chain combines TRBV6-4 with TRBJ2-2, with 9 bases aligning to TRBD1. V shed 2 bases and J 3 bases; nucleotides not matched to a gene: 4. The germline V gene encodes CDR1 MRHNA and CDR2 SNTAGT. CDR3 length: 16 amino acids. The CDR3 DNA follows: TGTGCCAGCAGTGACGGGACAGGGAGGGACACCGGGGAGCTGTTTTTT. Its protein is CASSDGTGRDTGELFF.

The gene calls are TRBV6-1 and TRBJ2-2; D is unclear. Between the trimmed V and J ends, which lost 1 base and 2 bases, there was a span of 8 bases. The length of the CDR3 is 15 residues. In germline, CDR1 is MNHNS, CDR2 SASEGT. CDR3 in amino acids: CASSEEPRNTGELFF. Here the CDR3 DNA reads TGTGCCAGCAGTGAAGAACCGAGAAACACCGGGGAGCTGTTTTTT.